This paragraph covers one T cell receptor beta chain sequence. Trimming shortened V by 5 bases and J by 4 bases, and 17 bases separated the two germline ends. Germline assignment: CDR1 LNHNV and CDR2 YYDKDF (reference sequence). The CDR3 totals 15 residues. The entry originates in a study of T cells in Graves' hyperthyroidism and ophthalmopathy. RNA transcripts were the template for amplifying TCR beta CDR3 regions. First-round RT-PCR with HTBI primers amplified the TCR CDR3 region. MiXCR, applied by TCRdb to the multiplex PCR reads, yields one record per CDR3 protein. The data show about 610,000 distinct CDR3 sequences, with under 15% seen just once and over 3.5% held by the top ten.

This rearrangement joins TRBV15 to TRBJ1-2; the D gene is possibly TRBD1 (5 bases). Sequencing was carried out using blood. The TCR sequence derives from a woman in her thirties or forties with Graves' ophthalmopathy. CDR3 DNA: TGTGCCACCAGCTCAAGGGGTAGATCGAGCTATGGCTACACCTTC. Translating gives CATSSRGRSSYGYTF. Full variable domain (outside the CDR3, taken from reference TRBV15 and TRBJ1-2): DAMVIQNPRYQVTQFGKPVTLSCSQTLNHNVMYWYQQKSSQAPKLLFHYYDKDFNNEADTPDNFQSRRPNTSFCFLDIRSPGLGDTAMYLCATSSRGRSSYGYTFGSGTRLTVV.